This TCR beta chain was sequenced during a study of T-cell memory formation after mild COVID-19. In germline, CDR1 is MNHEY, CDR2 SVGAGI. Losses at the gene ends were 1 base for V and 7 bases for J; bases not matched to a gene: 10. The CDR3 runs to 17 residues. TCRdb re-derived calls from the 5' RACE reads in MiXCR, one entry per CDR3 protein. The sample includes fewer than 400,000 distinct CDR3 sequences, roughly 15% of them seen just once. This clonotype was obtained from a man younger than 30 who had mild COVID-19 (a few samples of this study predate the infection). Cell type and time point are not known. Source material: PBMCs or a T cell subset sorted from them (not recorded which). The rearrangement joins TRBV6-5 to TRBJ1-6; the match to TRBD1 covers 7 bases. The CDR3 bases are TGTGCCAGCAGTTACTGGGAAGGGGGCGCAGGCAATTCACCCCTCCACTTT. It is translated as CASSYWEGGAGNSPLHF.